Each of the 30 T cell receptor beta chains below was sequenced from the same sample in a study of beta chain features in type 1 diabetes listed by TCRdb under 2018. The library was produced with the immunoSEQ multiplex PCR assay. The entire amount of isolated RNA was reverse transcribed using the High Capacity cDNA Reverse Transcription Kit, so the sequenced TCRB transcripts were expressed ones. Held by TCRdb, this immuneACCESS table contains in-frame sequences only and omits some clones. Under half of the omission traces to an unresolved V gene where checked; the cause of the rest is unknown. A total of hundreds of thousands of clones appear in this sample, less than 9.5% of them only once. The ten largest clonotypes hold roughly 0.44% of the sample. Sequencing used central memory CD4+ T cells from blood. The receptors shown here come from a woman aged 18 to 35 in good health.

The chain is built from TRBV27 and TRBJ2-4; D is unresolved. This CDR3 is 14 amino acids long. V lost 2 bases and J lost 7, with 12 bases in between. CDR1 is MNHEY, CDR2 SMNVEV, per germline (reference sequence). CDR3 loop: CASSLVGWANIQYF. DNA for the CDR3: TGTGCCAGCAGTTTAGTCGGCTGGGCGAACATTCAGTACTTC.

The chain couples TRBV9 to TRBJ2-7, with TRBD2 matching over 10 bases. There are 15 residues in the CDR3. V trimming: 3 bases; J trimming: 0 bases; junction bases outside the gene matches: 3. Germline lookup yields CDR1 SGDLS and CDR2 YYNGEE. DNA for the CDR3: TGTGCCAGCAGCGCCTCTAGCGGGAGCTCCTACGAGCAGTACTTC. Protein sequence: CASSASSGSSYEQYF.

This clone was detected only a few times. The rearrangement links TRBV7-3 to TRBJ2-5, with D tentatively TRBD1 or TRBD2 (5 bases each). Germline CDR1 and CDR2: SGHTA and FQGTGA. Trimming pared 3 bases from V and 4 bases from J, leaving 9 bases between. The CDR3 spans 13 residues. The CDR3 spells CASSFGAGETQYF. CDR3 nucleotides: TGTGCCAGCAGCTTTGGGGCGGGAGAGACCCAGTACTTC.

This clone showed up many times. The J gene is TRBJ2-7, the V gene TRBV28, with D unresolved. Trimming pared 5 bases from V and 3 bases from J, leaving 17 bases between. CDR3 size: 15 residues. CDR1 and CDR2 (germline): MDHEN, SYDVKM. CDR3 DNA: TGTGCCAGCAGTCCGCGACTCCCGGTAGGCTACGAGCAGTACTTC. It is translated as CASSPRLPVGYEQYF.

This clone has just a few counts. CDR3 coding DNA: TGTGCCAGCAGCTTGAAAGGATCCGGCACTGAAGCTTTCTTT. It translates to CASSLKGSGTEAFF. The gene calls are TRBV5-6 and TRBJ1-1; D gene uncertain. CDR3 length: 14 residues. The germline CDR1 and CDR2 sequences are SGHDT and YYEEEE. Trimming pared 1 base from V and 4 bases from J, leaving 11 bases between.

The chain's CDR3 is CASSIDVGGTGKNIQYF. The CDR3 nucleotides are TGTGCCAGTAGTATAGATGTTGGGGGTACTGGCAAAAACATTCAGTACTTC. The chain couples TRBV19 to TRBJ2-4; D tentatively reads TRBD1 or TRBD2 (5 bases each). The CDR3 loop spans 17 amino acids. V was clipped by 0 bases and J by 3 bases, with 15 bases between them. The V gene's germline CDR1 is LNHDA and CDR2 SQIVND (reference sequence). Using reference TRBV19 and TRBJ2-4 for the parts outside the CDR3, the full variable domain is DGGITQSPKYLFRKEGQNVTLSCEQNLNHDAMYWYRQDPGQGLRLIYYSQIVNDFQKGDIAEGYSVSREKKESFPLTVTSAQKNPTAFYLCASSIDVGGTGKNIQYFGAGTRLSVL.

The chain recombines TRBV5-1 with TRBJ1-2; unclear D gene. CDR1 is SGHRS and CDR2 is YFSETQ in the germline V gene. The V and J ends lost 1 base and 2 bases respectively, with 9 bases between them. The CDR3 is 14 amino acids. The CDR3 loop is CASSLFVSNYGYTF. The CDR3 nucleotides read TGCGCCAGCAGCTTGTTCGTCTCAAACTATGGCTACACCTTC.

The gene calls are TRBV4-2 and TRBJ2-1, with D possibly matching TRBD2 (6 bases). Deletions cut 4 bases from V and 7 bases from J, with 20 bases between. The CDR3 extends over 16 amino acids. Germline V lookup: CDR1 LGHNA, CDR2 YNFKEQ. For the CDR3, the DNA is TGTGCCAGCAGCCCGAAGGACGGGGGTTGGGAGAATGAGCAGTTCTTC. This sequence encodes CASSPKDGGWENEQFF.

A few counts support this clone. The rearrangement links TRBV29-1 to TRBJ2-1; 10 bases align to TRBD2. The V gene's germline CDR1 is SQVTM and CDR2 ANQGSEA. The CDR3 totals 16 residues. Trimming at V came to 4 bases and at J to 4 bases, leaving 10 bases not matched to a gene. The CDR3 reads CSVGVEREGRYNEQFF. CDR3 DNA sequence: TGCAGCGTTGGGGTTGAGCGGGAGGGCCGATACAATGAGCAGTTCTTC.

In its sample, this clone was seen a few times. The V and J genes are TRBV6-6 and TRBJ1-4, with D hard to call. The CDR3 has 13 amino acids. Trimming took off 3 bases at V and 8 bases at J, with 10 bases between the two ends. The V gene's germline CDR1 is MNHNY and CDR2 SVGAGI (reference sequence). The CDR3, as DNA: TGTGCCAGCAGTTATGGCTTGGGGGAAAAACTGTTTTTT. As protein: CASSYGLGEKLFF.

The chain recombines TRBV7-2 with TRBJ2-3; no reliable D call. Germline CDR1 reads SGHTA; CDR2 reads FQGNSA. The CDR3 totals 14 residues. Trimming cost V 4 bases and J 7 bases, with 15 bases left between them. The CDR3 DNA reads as TGTGCCAGCAGCTCGAAACATGGAATTAATACGCAGTATTTT. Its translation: CASSSKHGINTQYF.

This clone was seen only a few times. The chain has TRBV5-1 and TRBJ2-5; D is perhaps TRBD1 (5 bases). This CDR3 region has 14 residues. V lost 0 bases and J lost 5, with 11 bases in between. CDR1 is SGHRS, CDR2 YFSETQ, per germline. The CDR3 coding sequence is TGCGCCAGCAGCTTGGCACCAAACAGGGAGACCCAGTACTTC. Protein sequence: CASSLAPNRETQYF. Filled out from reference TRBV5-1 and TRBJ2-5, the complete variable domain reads KAGVTQTPRYLIKTRGQQVTLSCSPISGHRSVSWYQQTPGQGLQFLFEYFSETQRNKGNFPGRFSGRQFSNSRSEMNVSTLELGDSALYLCASSLAPNRETQYFGPGTRLLVL.

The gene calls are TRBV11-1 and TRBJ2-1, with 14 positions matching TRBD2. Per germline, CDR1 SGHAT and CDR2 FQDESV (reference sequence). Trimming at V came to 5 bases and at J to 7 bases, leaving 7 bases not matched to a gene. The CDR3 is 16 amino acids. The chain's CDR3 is CASSPRGTSGSNEQFF. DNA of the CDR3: TGTGCCAGCAGCCCCCGGGGGACTAGCGGGAGTAATGAGCAGTTCTTC. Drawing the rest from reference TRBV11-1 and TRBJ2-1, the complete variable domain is EAEVAQSPRYKITEKSQAVAFWCDPISGHATLYWYRQILGQGPELLVQFQDESVVDDSQLPKDRFSAERLKGVDSTLKIQPAELGDSAMYLCASSPRGTSGSNEQFFGPGTRLTVL.

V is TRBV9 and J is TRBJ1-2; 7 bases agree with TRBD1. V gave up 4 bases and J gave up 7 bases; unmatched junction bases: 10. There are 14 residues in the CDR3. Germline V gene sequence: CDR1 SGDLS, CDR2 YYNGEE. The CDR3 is CASSPSPTGFGYTF. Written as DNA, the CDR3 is TGTGCCAGCAGCCCCAGCCCGACAGGGTTTGGCTACACCTTC.

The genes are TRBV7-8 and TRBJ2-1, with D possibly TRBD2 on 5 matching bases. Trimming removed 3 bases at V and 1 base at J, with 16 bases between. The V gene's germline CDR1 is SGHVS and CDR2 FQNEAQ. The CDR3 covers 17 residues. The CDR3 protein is CASSLGIATNSYNEQFF. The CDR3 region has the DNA TGTGCCAGCAGCTTGGGGATAGCGACGAATTCCTACAATGAGCAGTTCTTC.

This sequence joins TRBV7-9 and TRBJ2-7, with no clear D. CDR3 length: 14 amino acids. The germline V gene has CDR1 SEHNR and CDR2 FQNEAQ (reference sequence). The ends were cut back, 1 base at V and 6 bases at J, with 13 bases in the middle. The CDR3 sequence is CASSLGYNMGEQYF. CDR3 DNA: TGTGCCAGCAGCTTAGGTTATAATATGGGCGAGCAGTACTTC.

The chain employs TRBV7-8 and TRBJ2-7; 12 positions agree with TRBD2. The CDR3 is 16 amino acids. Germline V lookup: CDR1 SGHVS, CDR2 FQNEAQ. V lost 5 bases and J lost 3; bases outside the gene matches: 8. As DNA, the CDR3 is TGTGCCAGCAGCCCCACTTGGACTAGCGGGGTCTACGAGCAGTACTTC. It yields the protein CASSPTWTSGVYEQYF.

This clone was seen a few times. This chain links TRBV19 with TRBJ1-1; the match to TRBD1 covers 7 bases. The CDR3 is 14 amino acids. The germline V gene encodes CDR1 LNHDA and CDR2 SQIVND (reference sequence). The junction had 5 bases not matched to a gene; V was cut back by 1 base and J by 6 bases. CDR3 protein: CASSIGQGGAEAFF. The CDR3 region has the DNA TGTGCCAGTAGTATAGGACAGGGTGGGGCTGAAGCTTTCTTT.

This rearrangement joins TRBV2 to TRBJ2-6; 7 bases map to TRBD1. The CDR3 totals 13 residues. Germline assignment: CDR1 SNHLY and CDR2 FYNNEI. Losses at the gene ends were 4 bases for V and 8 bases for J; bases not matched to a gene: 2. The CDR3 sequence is CASSGQGTNVLTF. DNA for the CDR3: TGTGCCAGCAGTGGACAGGGCACCAACGTCCTGACTTTC.

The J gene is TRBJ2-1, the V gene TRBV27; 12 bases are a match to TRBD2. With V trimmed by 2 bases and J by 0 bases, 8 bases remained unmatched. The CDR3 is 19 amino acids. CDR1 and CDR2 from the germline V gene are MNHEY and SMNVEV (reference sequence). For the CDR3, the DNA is TGTGCCAGCAGTTTAAGGACTAGCGGGATGGGTAGCTCCTACAATGAGCAGTTCTTC. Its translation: CASSLRTSGMGSSYNEQFF.

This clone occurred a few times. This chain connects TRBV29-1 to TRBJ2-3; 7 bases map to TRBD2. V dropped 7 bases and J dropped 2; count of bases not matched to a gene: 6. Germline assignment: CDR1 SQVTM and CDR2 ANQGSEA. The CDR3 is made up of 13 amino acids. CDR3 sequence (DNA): TGCAGCGGGCGGGAGATAATCACAGATACGCAGTATTTT. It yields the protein CSGREIITDTQYF.

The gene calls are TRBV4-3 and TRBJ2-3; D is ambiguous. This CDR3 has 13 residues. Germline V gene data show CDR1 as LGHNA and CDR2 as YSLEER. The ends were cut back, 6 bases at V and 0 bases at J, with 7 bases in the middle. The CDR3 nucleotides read TGCGCCAGCAGTACAGAAAGCACAGATACGCAGTATTTT. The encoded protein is CASSTESTDTQYF.

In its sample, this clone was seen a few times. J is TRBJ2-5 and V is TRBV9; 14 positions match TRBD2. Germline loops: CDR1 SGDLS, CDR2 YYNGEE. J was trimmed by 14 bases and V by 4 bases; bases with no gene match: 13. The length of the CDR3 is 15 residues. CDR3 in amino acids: CASSRPGLAGAATYF. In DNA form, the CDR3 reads TGTGCCAGCAGCAGACCGGGACTAGCGGGAGCGGCCACCTACTTC.

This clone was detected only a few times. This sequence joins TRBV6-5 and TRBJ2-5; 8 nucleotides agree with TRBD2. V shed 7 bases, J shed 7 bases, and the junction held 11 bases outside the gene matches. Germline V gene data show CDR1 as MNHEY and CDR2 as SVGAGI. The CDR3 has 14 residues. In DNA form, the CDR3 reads TGTGCCAGCACATCTGGGACTAGGATAGGGACCCAGTACTTC. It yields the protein CASTSGTRIGTQYF.

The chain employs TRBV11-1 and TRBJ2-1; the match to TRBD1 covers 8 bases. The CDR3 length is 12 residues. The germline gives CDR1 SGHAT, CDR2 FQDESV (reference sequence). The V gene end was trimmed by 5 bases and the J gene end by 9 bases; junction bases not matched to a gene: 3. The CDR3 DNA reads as TGTGCCAGCAGCCCGACAGGGGTTGAGCAGTTCTTC. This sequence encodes CASSPTGVEQFF.

The CDR3 coding sequence is TGTGCCAGCTCAGGTCGACTAGCGGGAGCTGGGGCCAACGTCCTGACTTTC. This encodes CASSGRLAGAGANVLTF. The chain has TRBV18 and TRBJ2-6, with 12 positions matching TRBD2. Losses at the gene ends were 5 bases for V and 2 bases for J; bases not matched to a gene: 4. Germline CDR1 reads KGHSH; CDR2 reads LQKENI. The CDR3 contains 17 residues.

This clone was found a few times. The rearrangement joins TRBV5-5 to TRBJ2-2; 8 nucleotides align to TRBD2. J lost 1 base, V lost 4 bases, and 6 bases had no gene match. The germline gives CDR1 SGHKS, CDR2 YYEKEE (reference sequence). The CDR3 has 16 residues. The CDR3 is CASSPTAGGNTGELFF. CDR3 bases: TGTGCCAGCAGCCCCACGGCGGGAGGGAACACCGGGGAGCTGTTTTTT.

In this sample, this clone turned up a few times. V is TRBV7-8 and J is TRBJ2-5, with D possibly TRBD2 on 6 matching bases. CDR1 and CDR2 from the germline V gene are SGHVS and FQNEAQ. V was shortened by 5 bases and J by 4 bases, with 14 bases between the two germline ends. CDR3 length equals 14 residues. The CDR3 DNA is TGTGCCAGCAGCGCGGGACGGTCCGGAGAGACCCAGTACTTC. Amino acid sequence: CASSAGRSGETQYF.

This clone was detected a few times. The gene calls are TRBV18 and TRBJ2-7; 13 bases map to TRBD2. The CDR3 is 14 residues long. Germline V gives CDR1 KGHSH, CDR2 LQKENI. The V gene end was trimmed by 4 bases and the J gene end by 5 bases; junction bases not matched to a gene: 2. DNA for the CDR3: TGTGCCAGCTCACGCGGACTAGCGGGAGACGAGCAGTACTTC. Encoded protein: CASSRGLAGDEQYF.

CDR3 DNA: TGCGCCAGCAGCCCGGGACAGGCCGTCCCTAACGGCAGGTTAGATACGCAGTATTTT. Protein product: CASSPGQAVPNGRLDTQYF. The chain links TRBV10-2 to TRBJ2-3; TRBD1 matches 8 bases. CDR3 length: 19 residues. With 6 bases clipped from V and 5 bases from J, the junction kept 22 bases outside the gene matches. Germline V gives CDR1 WSHSY, CDR2 SAAADI.